This entry concerns a single T cell receptor (beta chain). The data belong to a study of T-cell reconstitution after alpha-beta-depleted transplantation in children. V trimming: 5 bases; J trimming: 3 bases; junction bases outside the gene matches: 17. This CDR3 contains 18 residues. From germline, CDR1 is SGHAT and CDR2 FQNNGV. During its preparation, the TCRbeta library received unique molecular identifiers. TCRdb redid the calling of the PCR reads with MiXCR, one entry per CDR3 protein. The sample gives 670,000 or so distinct CDR3 sequences, less than 15% of which show up once; around 0.8% is in the top ten.

The sample consisted of PBMCs, taken before TCRalphabeta/CD19-depleted stem cell transplant. This sequence joins TRBV11-2 and TRBJ2-7; 9 bases line up with TRBD2. The clonotype originates from a girl aged 2 to 10 with congenital amegakaryocytic thrombocytopenia, due to receive a stem cell transplant. As DNA, the CDR3 is TGTGCCAGCAGCCCAGAGGGGCTAGCGGGATTCGTCGACTACGAGCAGTACTTC. Protein: CASSPEGLAGFVDYEQYF.